Given below is one TCR beta chain in context. Its matching antigen is unknown. The record originates from a study of B cell selection in AIRE deficiency. Points from the study as a whole: With only TCRbeta sequenced, 35% to 45% of shared healthy Treg sequences overlapped Tconv. Tconv and Treg cells from AIRE-deficient patients resembled healthy donors in TCRBV usage, CDR3 length and diversity.

TCRdb's copy holds only in-frame clones and misses some; the assay was immunoSEQ multiplex PCR. The repertoire holds about 21,000 clones, with roughly 93% as singletons. Regulatory T cells were sorted as CD4+CD25hiCD127low/negative. Trimming stripped 5 bases from V and 2 bases from J, with 16 bases between. Germline assignment: CDR1 MDHEN and CDR2 SYDVKM. CDR3 length: 17 residues. This chain links TRBV28 with TRBJ2-6; TRBD2 might be the D (5 bases). The sample consisted of Tregs sorted from PBMCs. This clonotype was sampled from a human donor with AIRE deficiency. The CDR3 sequence: CASSPIPGRTGANVLTF. CDR3 nucleotides: TGTGCCAGCAGTCCTATTCCGGGGAGAACTGGGGCCAACGTCCTGACTTTC.